A single sample is the source of the 12 T cell receptor beta chains below, sequenced in a study of blood T cell repertoires in COVID-19. Method: immunoSEQ multiplex PCR; TCRdb's copy keeps in-frame clones and lacks some. There are roughly 100,000 clones in the sample; roughly 87% occur only once, and under 8% lies in the top ten. Material: peripheral blood. The origin of the receptors is a human donor in a cohort sampled during active COVID-19.

The genes are TRBV7-9 and TRBJ2-3, with D unresolved. Trimming pared 0 bases from V and 2 bases from J, leaving 15 bases between. CDR3 length: 17 amino acids. Germline loops: CDR1 SEHNR, CDR2 FQNEAQ (reference sequence). The CDR3 sequence: CASSLAGPLPFTDTQYF. Here the CDR3 DNA reads TGTGCCAGCAGCTTAGCGGGCCCCCTACCCTTCACAGATACGCAGTATTTT.

The chain joins TRBV27 to TRBJ2-1; 13 bases match TRBD2. The germline V gene has CDR1 MNHEY and CDR2 SMNVEV (reference sequence). The ends lost 5 bases at V and 6 bases at J; junction bases unmatched: 28. The CDR3 is 23 residues long. CDR3 DNA sequence: TGTGCCAGCAGTACTTCCGCTTTTACCGGGACTAGCGGGAAAAGGGAGCAGGTCAATGAGCAGTTCTTC. Protein sequence: CASSTSAFTGTSGKREQVNEQFF.

This chain connects TRBV15 to TRBJ1-2, with 7 positions matching TRBD1. The CDR3 spans 15 residues. Germline V lookup: CDR1 LNHNV, CDR2 YYDKDF (reference sequence). J lost 1 base, V lost 5 bases, and 7 bases had no gene match. CDR3 sequence (DNA): TGTGCCACCAGCGACAGGGTAACTCATAACTATGGCTACACCTTC. This gives the protein CATSDRVTHNYGYTF.

V gene TRBV19 combines with J gene TRBJ2-5; 8 bases are shared with TRBD2. The CDR3 consists of 14 residues. The junction had 8 bases not matched to a gene; V was cut back by 6 bases and J by 5 bases. From germline, CDR1 is LNHDA and CDR2 SQIVND (reference sequence). The CDR3 here is CASRPSGGGETQYF. DNA for the CDR3: TGTGCCAGTAGACCGAGCGGGGGCGGTGAGACCCAGTACTTC. The variable domain in full, completed from reference TRBV19 and TRBJ2-5, reads DGGITQSPKYLFRKEGQNVTLSCEQNLNHDAMYWYRQDPGQGLRLIYYSQIVNDFQKGDIAEGYSVSREKKESFPLTVTSAQKNPTAFYLCASRPSGGGETQYFGPGTRLLVL.

This clone was picked up many times. J is TRBJ2-7 and V is TRBV9, with 7 bases lining up with TRBD1. CDR1 and CDR2 (germline): SGDLS, YYNGEE. With V trimmed by 3 bases and J by 6 bases, 6 bases remained unmatched. The CDR3 contains 13 residues. The CDR3 here is CASSEGARSEQYF. In DNA form, the CDR3 reads TGTGCCAGCAGCGAGGGGGCTAGATCCGAGCAGTACTTC.

The chain recombines TRBV15 with TRBJ2-1, with D unclear. The germline V gene encodes CDR1 LNHNV and CDR2 YYDKDF (reference sequence). The V gene lost 1 base and the J gene lost 1 base, with 11 bases spanning the gap. The CDR3 sequence is 16 residues long. The CDR3 DNA reads as TGTGCCACCAGCAGAGTAAGTGAGGTATCCTACAATGAGCAGTTCTTC. Protein sequence: CATSRVSEVSYNEQFF.

A single count supports this clone. J is TRBJ2-3 and V is TRBV3-1 (or the pseudogene TRBV3-2); a weak D match, TRBD2 (5 bases). Germline V gene sequence: CDR1 LGHDT, CDR2 YNNKEL (reference sequence). V was shortened by 1 base and J by 2 bases, with 16 bases between the two germline ends. CDR3 size: 17 residues. The CDR3, as DNA: TGTGCCAGCAGCCAAGCGGCGGGCGCGTTTAACACAGATACGCAGTATTTT. As protein: CASSQAAGAFNTDTQYF.

This clone was counted once. This chain links TRBV27 with TRBJ2-5; D not certain. The CDR3 has 17 residues. CDR1 is MNHEY and CDR2 is SMNVEV in the germline V gene (reference sequence). Deletions cut 0 bases from V and 0 bases from J, with 14 bases between. The CDR3 sequence: CASSLSKVDGYQETQYF. CDR3 DNA sequence: TGTGCCAGCAGTTTATCGAAGGTTGACGGGTACCAAGAGACCCAGTACTTC.

This clone was seen only once. This chain uses TRBV19 with TRBJ2-1, with D possibly matching TRBD1 (5 bases). Germline V lookup: CDR1 LNHDA, CDR2 SQIVND (reference sequence). Trimming stripped 7 bases from V and 0 bases from J, with 13 bases between. This CDR3 has 15 residues. The CDR3 DNA sequence: TGTGCCAGTACCACCGACAGTAGCTCCTACAATGAGCAGTTCTTC. Translating it yields CASTTDSSSYNEQFF.

This chain links TRBV11-2 with TRBJ2-3; TRBD1 is a possible D gene (5 bases). CDR1 SGHAT and CDR2 FQNNGV come from the germline V gene. V was shortened by 5 bases and J by 6 bases, with 6 bases between the two germline ends. This CDR3 has 11 residues. This CDR3 is CASSQGDTQYF. In DNA form, the CDR3 reads TGTGCCAGCAGCCAGGGCGATACGCAGTATTTT.

The chain combines TRBV7-2 with TRBJ1-4; D gene ambiguous. This CDR3 is built from 16 residues. From germline, CDR1 is SGHTA and CDR2 FQGNSA. The V gene lost 5 bases and the J gene lost 0 bases, with 13 bases spanning the gap. The CDR3 nucleotides are TGTGCCAGCAGCCACCGTGAGGGAGCAACTAATGAAAAACTGTTTTTT. As protein: CASSHREGATNEKLFF.

The J gene is TRBJ2-1, the V gene TRBV9; possibly TRBD1 for D (6 bases). The CDR3 loop spans 13 amino acids. Germline-derived CDR1 and CDR2 are SGDLS and YYNGEE. Trimming took off 4 bases at V and 7 bases at J, with 12 bases between the two ends. CDR3 sequence: CASSPGQWNEQFF. Here the CDR3 DNA reads TGTGCCAGCAGCCCAGGACAGTGGAATGAGCAGTTCTTC.